The 4 T cell receptor beta chains in this list originate from one sample, sequenced in a study of beta chain features in type 1 diabetes. What was sequenced were expressed TCRB transcripts, since all of the isolated RNA had been reverse transcribed. Using immunoSEQ multiplex PCR, the repertoire was profiled, and TCRdb retains in-frame clones only, with some absent. Altogether roughly 290,000 clones are present, about 8% being singletons, with the ten largest covering approximately 1%. The sequenced sample was central memory CD4+ T cells from blood. The receptors shown here come from a woman between 18 and 30 years old in good health.

There are many counts of this clone. The chain has TRBV12-2 and TRBJ1-1; TRBD1 was called by the table and not checked on the DNA. TRBV12-2 is termed a pseudogene. The CDR3 runs to 18 residues. CDR3 nucleotide sequence: TGTGCAAGTCGCTTAGCGAGGAACAGGGGGAAGATGAACACTGAAGCTTTCTTT. Its protein product is CASRLARNRGKMNTEAFF.

J is TRBJ1-1 and V is TRBV9; no clear D gene. Germline V gives CDR1 SGDLS, CDR2 YYNGEE. V was cut by 0 bases and J by 3 bases, with 9 bases left in between. The CDR3 contains 14 residues. Here the CDR3 DNA reads TGTGCCAGCAGCGTAGGAACGGCAGACACTGAAGCTTTCTTT. Protein sequence: CASSVGTADTEAFF.

V gene TRBV7-8 combines with J gene TRBJ2-7; TRBD1 matches 9 bases. The V gene end was trimmed by 1 base and the J gene end by 3 bases; junction bases not matched to a gene: 1. From germline, CDR1 is SGHVS and CDR2 FQNEAQ. The CDR3 loop spans 14 amino acids. The CDR3 loop is CASSLVGQGYEQYV. The CDR3 DNA is TGTGCCAGCAGCTTAGTGGGACAGGGCTACGAGCAGTACGTC.

This clone was counted between two and nine times. The chain recombines TRBV27 with TRBJ2-7, with a possible D match to TRBD2 (6 bases). CDR1 is MNHEY, CDR2 SMNVEV, per germline (reference sequence). Trimming stripped 3 bases from V and 3 bases from J, with 9 bases between. The CDR3 totals 13 residues. In nucleotides, the CDR3 is TGTGCCAGCAGTTTTAGGAGGGGCTACGAGCAGTACTTC. Translation: CASSFRRGYEQYF.